This T cell receptor (beta chain) was found in a study of T cell responses to AZD1222 COVID-19 vaccine. The V gene's germline CDR1 is DFQATT and CDR2 SNEGSKA (reference sequence). The CDR3 runs 11 residues. Trimming cost V 6 bases and J 7 bases, with 10 bases left between them. Profiled with immunoSEQ multiplex PCR; TCRdb holds only in-frame clones, not every one. The sample includes roughly 110,000 clones, roughly 90% of them seen just once. This clone has only one observation. The chain is built from TRBV20-1 and TRBJ2-1, with D perhaps TRBD2 (6 bases). The source material was peripheral blood, sampled on day 0 of AZD1222 vaccination. The sequence derives from an adult in good health. As DNA, the CDR3 is TGCAGTGCGAGGAGGGTTAATGAGCAGTTCTTC. Translation: CSARRVNEQFF.